The sequence of this T cell receptor beta chain was determined in a study of T cell responses to AZD1222 COVID-19 vaccine. Whole-study results and caveats: Of spike-specific TCRs, nearly half reportedly target regions left unmutated in variants. White British people made up most donors, females outnumbered males, and clonal diversity was possibly underestimated. Spike-specific TCRs gained breadth and depth after people received two AZD1222 doses.

Note on this clone: The target antigen is unknown.

Germline lookup yields CDR1 SGHRS and CDR2 YFSETQ. This CDR3 is built from 20 residues. The junction had 18 bases not matched to a gene; V was cut back by 3 bases and J by 3 bases. The repertoire was sequenced with immunoSEQ multiplex PCR; TCRdb's copy has only in-frame clones and lacks some. The sample consists of more than 150,000 clones, 80% to 95% of them appearing once. The TCR comes from an adult who received the AZD1222 COVID-19 vaccine. The rearrangement joins TRBV5-1 to TRBJ2-7; 13 nucleotides line up with TRBD2. The sequencing here drew on peripheral blood, taken 28 days after the second AZD1222 dose. The CDR3 DNA follows: TGCGCCAGCAGCTCGCGACAGGGAGCGTCACTAGCGGGAGGGCTCTACGAGCAGTACTTC. Residues: CASSSRQGASLAGGLYEQYF.